This TCR beta chain originates from a study of T and B cells in COVID-19 patients. Study in general: Blood was sampled from COVID-19 patients who were either actively infected or recovered. Critical illness requiring mechanical ventilation or extracorporeal membrane oxygenation affected 12 of 20 active-infection patients. Median age was approximately 33 years in the recovered cohort and around 63 years in the active-infection cohort. Regarding the study as a whole: Patients with COVID-19 reportedly showed strongly skewed T cell receptor beta variable and joining gene usage.

Multiplex PCR with BIOMED2 TRB-A/B primer pools amplified TRB rearrangements. TCRdb re-called the multiplex PCR reads through MiXCR, storing one row per CDR3 protein. The profile covers 4,000 to 4,500 distinct CDR3 sequences, with 25% to 35% appearing a single time and 43% taken by the ten largest. This clonotype was recorded once. The antigen is not known. From germline, CDR1 is LGHNA and CDR2 YSLEER. With V trimmed by 0 bases and J by 7 bases, 14 bases remained unmatched. The CDR3 has 18 amino acids. TRB was amplified from approximately 250-500 ng of blood genomic DNA. The chain joins TRBV4-3 to TRBJ1-2; 10 nucleotides agree with TRBD1. The clonotype originates from a human donor with active COVID-19. The donor label of this sample is uncertain. The source material was blood. DNA for the CDR3: TGCGCCAGCAGCCAAGATTCTTTCTCGGGGACAGGGGTGACTGGCTACACCTTC. It specifies CASSQDSFSGTGVTGYTF.